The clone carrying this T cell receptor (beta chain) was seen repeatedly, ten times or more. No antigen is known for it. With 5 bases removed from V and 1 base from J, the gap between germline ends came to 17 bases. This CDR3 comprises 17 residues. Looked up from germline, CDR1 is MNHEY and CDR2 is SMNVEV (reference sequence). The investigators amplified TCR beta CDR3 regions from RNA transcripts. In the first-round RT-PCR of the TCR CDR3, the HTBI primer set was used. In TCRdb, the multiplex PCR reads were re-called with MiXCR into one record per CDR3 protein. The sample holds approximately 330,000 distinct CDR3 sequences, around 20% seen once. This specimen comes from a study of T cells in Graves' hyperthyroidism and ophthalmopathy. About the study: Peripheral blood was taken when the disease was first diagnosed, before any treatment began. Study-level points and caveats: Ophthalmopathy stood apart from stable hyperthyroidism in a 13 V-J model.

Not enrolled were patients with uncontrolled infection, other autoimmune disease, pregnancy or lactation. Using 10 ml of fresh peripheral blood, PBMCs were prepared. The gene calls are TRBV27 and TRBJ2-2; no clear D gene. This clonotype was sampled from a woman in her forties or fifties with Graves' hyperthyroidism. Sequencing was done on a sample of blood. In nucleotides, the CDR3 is TGTGCCAGCAGTCCCCGGGCCTCCAGCGTGAACACCGGGGAGCTGTTTTTT. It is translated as CASSPRASSVNTGELFF.